This T cell receptor (beta chain) emerged from a study of T cell changes during pregnancy in multiple sclerosis (dated by TCRdb to between 2018 and 2021). Describing the broader study: The study examined how the T cell repertoire changed over the course of pregnancy in women with multiple sclerosis.

With respect to this clone: The specificity of this receptor is unknown. Per-base qualities were not stored, and no clone one base away is much larger.

Trimming accounts for 8 bases at V and 3 bases at J, while the number of junction bases matched to no gene is 13. In the germline V gene (reference sequence), CDR1 corresponds to SEHNR and CDR2 to FQNEAQ. The CDR3 goes from the cysteine to the phenylalanine over 15 residues. The only DNA kept is the CDR3, 45 bases in frame from the first base. Receptor amplification or capture employed the immunoSEQ multiplex PCR assay. Imported from immuneACCESS, the table was reduced by TCRdb to in-frame sequences with V and J called. These copies leave out some clones; in studies compared against another copy, an unresolved V gene accounts for under half, and the cause of the remainder is not known. A total of around 99,000 clones appear in this sample, almost 95% of them only once. Jointly, the top ten make up 2% to 3% of the sample.

The rearrangement combines TRBV7-9 with TRBJ2-7, and TRBD1 matches 7 of the central bases. The receptor's source is a female donor with multiple sclerosis, enrolled in a pregnancy study. Source: peripheral blood, taken in the first trimester of pregnancy. The CDR3 reads CASSGRGPFRYEQYF. DNA sequence: TGTGCCAGCTCGGGAAGGGGGCCCTTTCGCTACGAGCAGTACTTC.